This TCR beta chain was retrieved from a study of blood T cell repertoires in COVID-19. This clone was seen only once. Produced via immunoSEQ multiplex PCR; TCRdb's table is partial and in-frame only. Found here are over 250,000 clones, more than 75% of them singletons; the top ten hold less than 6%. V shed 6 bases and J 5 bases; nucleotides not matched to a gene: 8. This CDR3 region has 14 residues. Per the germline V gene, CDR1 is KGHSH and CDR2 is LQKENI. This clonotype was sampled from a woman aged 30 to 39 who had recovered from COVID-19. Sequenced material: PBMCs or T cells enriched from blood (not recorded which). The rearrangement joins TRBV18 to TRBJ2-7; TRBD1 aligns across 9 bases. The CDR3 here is CASSFRDRVHEQYF. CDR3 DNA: TGTGCCAGCTCCTTCCGGGACAGGGTCCACGAGCAGTACTTC.